This T cell receptor (beta chain) derives from a study of blood T cell repertoires in COVID-19. Study-wide context: Whether acute or convalescent, the COVID-19 samples came from the United States, Italy and Spain.

Sequencing was performed with immunoSEQ multiplex PCR; in TCRdb, only in-frame clones are kept and a portion is missing. The sample holds some 350,000 clones, roughly 90% seen once. Trimming stripped 4 bases from V and 6 bases from J, with 15 bases between. The CDR3 is 15 amino acids. Germline V gene sequence: CDR1 SNHLY, CDR2 FYNNEI. The sequencing input was peripheral blood. The clonotype originates from a woman aged 25 to 45 with COVID-19, enrolled during active disease. This chain connects TRBV2 to TRBJ2-2; D is unclear. This CDR3 is CASSGLATSSGELFF. CDR3 coding DNA: TGTGCCAGCAGTGGATTAGCAACAAGCTCCGGGGAGCTGTTTTTT.